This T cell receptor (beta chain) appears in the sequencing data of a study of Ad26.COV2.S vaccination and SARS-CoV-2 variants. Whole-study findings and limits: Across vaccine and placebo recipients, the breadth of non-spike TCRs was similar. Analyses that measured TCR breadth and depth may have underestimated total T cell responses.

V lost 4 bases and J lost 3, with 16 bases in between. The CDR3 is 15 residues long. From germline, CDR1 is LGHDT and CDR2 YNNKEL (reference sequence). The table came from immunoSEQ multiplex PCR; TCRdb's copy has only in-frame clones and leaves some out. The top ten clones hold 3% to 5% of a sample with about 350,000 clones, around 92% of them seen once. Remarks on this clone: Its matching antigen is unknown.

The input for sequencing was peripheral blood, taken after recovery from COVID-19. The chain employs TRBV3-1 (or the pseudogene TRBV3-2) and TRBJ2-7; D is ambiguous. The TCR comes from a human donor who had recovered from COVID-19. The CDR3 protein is CASSPDGAVYYEQYF. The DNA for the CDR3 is TGTGCCAGCAGCCCCGATGGAGCAGTGTACTACGAGCAGTACTTC.